The 31 T cell receptor beta chains presented below share a single source sample, sequenced in a study of T and B cells in COVID-19 patients. TRB rearrangements were amplified by multiplex PCR with BIOMED2 TRB-A/B primers. One entry per CDR3 protein results from TCRdb running MiXCR on the multiplex PCR reads. The sample carries more than 9,500 distinct CDR3 sequences, under 35% recorded once. From blood, about 250-500 ng of genomic DNA served as TRB template. The sequencing input was blood. These receptors came from a human donor who had recovered from COVID-19.

This clonotype appeared a single time. The chain recombines TRBV5-1 with TRBJ1-5; a possible D gene is TRBD1 (6 bases). The length of the CDR3 is 15 residues. From germline, CDR1 is SGHRS and CDR2 YFSETQ. Trimming stripped 0 bases from V and 3 bases from J, with 10 bases between. CDR3 loop: CASSLGWDNNQPQHF. In DNA form, the CDR3 reads TGCGCCAGCAGCTTGGGTTGGGACAACAATCAGCCCCAGCATTTT.

This chain uses TRBV27 with TRBJ2-1, with TRBD2 matching over 8 bases. Germline CDR1 is MNHEY and CDR2 is SMNVEV (reference sequence). The CDR3 extends over 15 amino acids. V was clipped by 6 bases and J by 5 bases; unmatched bases: 9. CDR3 amino acids: CASRIGGAPNNEQFF. The CDR3 DNA reads as TGTGCCAGCAGGATCGGGGGGGCGCCGAACAATGAGCAGTTCTTC.

There are many counts of this clonotype. The chain recombines TRBV11-3 with TRBJ1-4; TRBD1 aligns across 7 bases. Germline assignment: CDR1 SGHNT and CDR2 YENEEA. The CDR3 contains 17 residues. The J segment lost 8 bases and the V segment lost 2 bases, leaving 14 bases of the junction unmatched. CDR3 amino acids: CASSLTQGIARGEKLFF. The CDR3 DNA is TGTGCCAGCAGCTTAACACAGGGGATTGCCCGAGGAGAAAAACTGTTTTTT.

The chain joins TRBV20-1 to TRBJ1-2; D is uncertain. Germline V gene lookup returns CDR1 DFQATT and CDR2 SNEGSKA (reference sequence). CDR3 length equals 11 residues. Trimming stripped 4 bases from V and 8 bases from J, with 11 bases between. As DNA, the CDR3 is TGCAGTGCTACCCGAAGGAAGGGCTACACCTTC. As protein: CSATRRKGYTF.

In this sample, this clonotype turned up a few times. The V call is TRBV27, the J call TRBJ2-3, with 9 bases identical to TRBD2. The CDR3 is made up of 19 amino acids. V was clipped by 3 bases and J by 4 bases; unmatched bases: 17. From germline, CDR1 is MNHEY and CDR2 SMNVEV (reference sequence). CDR3 coding DNA: TGTGCCAGCAGTTTGAAAATAGGGCAGCTAGCGGGAAGGGCAGATACGCAGTATTTT. As protein: CASSLKIGQLAGRADTQYF.

The V gene is TRBV5-4, the J gene TRBJ1-6; a possible D gene is TRBD1 (6 bases). CDR1 and CDR2 from the germline V gene are SGHNT and YYREEE (reference sequence). Trimming took 4 bases from V and 3 from J, leaving 14 bases between them. The CDR3 sequence is 16 residues long. CDR3 in DNA: TGTGCCAGCAGCCAAGTGGACAGCTACTATAATTCACCCCTCCACTTT. Translated: CASSQVDSYYNSPLHF.

This clonotype has more than one count but fewer than ten. The V call is TRBV6-2 or TRBV6-3, the J call TRBJ2-4, with D hard to call. The germline gives CDR1 MNHEY, CDR2 SVGEGT. V lost 8 bases to trimming and J lost 0 bases, with 11 bases between them. The CDR3 is made up of 14 amino acids. The CDR3 nucleotides are TGTGCCAGCGTGGCTAACCTAGCCAAAAACATTCAGTACTTC. Protein: CASVANLAKNIQYF.

The J gene is TRBJ2-3, the V gene TRBV6-5; D tentatively fits TRBD1 or TRBD2 (5 bases each). Between the trimmed V and J ends, which lost 8 bases and 5 bases, there was a span of 26 bases. CDR1 and CDR2 (germline): MNHEY, SVGAGI. This CDR3 region has 17 residues. DNA of the CDR3: TGTGCCAGCTCACCAAAATTGCACGGGGCAGGTAAAGATACGCAGTATTTT. Its protein product is CASSPKLHGAGKDTQYF.

The genes are TRBV7-2 and TRBJ2-1, with a tentative D call TRBD2 (5 bases). This CDR3 is built from 12 residues. Trimming stripped 4 bases from V and 15 bases from J, with 16 bases between. Germline V gives CDR1 SGHTA, CDR2 FQGNSA. The CDR3 spells CASSSPTQSGFF. The CDR3 region has the DNA TGTGCCAGCAGCTCCCCAACCCAAAGCGGGTTCTTC. The full variable domain, completed using reference TRBV7-2 and TRBJ2-1, is GAGVSQSPSNKVTEKGKDVELRCDPISGHTALYWYRQSLGQGLEFLIYFQGNSAPDKSGLPSDRFSAERTGGSVSTLTIQRTQQEDSAVYLCASSSPTQSGFFGPGTRLTVL.

This clonotype was detected a few times. The chain carries TRBV12-3 or TRBV12-4 and TRBJ2-3; weak D call: TRBD1 (6 bases). V lost 5 bases and J 4 bases, leaving 16 bases between the germline ends. This CDR3 spans 15 amino acids. The CDR3 protein is CASSQWGPAADTQYF. In DNA, the CDR3 is TGTGCCAGCAGTCAATGGGGGCCGGCGGCAGATACGCAGTATTTT.

This rearrangement joins TRBV11-3 to TRBJ2-2, with a weak D call TRBD2 (5 bases). Per germline, CDR1 SGHNT and CDR2 YENEEA. The CDR3 runs to 14 residues. The V gene lost 5 bases and the J gene lost 1 base, with 8 bases spanning the gap. The CDR3 loop reads CASSQGLNTGELFF. The CDR3, as DNA: TGTGCCAGCAGCCAAGGACTGAACACCGGGGAGCTGTTTTTT.

This chain joins TRBV24-1 and TRBJ1-4; D unresolved. Germline assignment: CDR1 KGHDR and CDR2 SFDVKD. The CDR3 is 14 amino acids. V was trimmed by 11 bases and J by 0 bases, leaving 12 bases between them. CDR3 coding DNA: TGTGCCAAGACAATTACACCAACTAATGAAAAACTGTTTTTT. Protein sequence: CAKTITPTNEKLFF.

The chain couples TRBV6-1 to TRBJ2-3, with 11 bases identical to TRBD2. This CDR3 region has 15 residues. After removal of 6 bases from V and 5 bases from J, the junction contained 7 bases not matched to a gene. Per the germline V gene, CDR1 is MNHNS and CDR2 is SASEGT. DNA for the CDR3: TGTGCCAGCAGGAGATCTGGACTAGCGGGAGATACGCAGTATTTT. Encoded protein: CASRRSGLAGDTQYF.

This chain uses TRBV29-1 with TRBJ2-1, with 11 nucleotides matching TRBD2. Germline V gene sequence: CDR1 SQVTM, CDR2 ANQGSEA. V shed 0 bases and J 4 bases; nucleotides not matched to a gene: 17. The CDR3 is 20 residues long. CDR3 in DNA: TGCAGCGTTGAAGATCCTAAGTCTAGCGGGAGGCTAAGAGGGTACAATGAGCAGTTCTTC. This translates into CSVEDPKSSGRLRGYNEQFF.

By sample fraction, this clonotype is medium-sized. This chain joins TRBV19 and TRBJ2-3, with 10 bases identical to TRBD1. The germline V gene encodes CDR1 LNHDA and CDR2 SQIVND (reference sequence). The CDR3 extends over 14 amino acids. J lost 7 bases, V lost 3 bases, and 4 bases had no gene match. The CDR3 here is CASSIDRGRNTQYF. The CDR3 coding sequence is TGTGCCAGTAGTATCGACAGGGGGCGAAATACGCAGTATTTT.

The gene calls are TRBV7-2 and TRBJ2-5, with 9 positions matching TRBD2. V lost 7 bases to trimming and J lost 4 bases; unmatched junction nucleotides: 13. Germline CDR1 reads SGHTA; CDR2 reads FQGNSA. This CDR3 region has 16 residues. The CDR3 sequence: CASNRYIAGARETQYF. CDR3 coding DNA: TGTGCCAGCAACCGTTACATAGCGGGAGCGAGAGAGACCCAGTACTTC.

In its sample, this clonotype was seen a few times. The J gene is TRBJ2-5, the V gene TRBV7-9; D remains unclear. This CDR3 is built from 13 residues. CDR1 is SEHNR, CDR2 FQNEAQ, per germline (reference sequence). V was shortened by 5 bases and J by 3 bases, with 10 bases between the two germline ends. The CDR3 loop reads CASSPRAEETQYF. In DNA form, the CDR3 reads TGTGCCAGCAGCCCCCGAGCAGAAGAGACCCAGTACTTC.

This clonotype was found a few times. The chain carries TRBV12-3 or TRBV12-4 and TRBJ2-7, with TRBD1 identical over 7 bases. The CDR3 length is 18 residues. The junction had 17 bases not matched to a gene; V was cut back by 2 bases and J by 4 bases. CDR3 protein: CASSLRGNSAGGWYEQYF. The CDR3 DNA reads TGTGCCAGCAGTTTAAGGGGCAATTCGGCAGGGGGTTGGTACGAGCAGTACTTC.

The gene calls are TRBV6-4 and TRBJ2-3, with D possibly matching TRBD2 (5 bases). The germline V gene encodes CDR1 MRHNA and CDR2 SNTAGT. The germline V and J ends were trimmed by 3 bases and 4 bases, with 14 bases remaining between them. The CDR3 is made up of 15 amino acids. CDR3 in amino acids: CASSEEASRADTQYF. Here the CDR3 DNA reads TGTGCCAGCAGTGAGGAGGCCTCAAGGGCAGATACGCAGTATTTT.

This clonotype was recorded a few times. The junction and the germline gene differ at one end; a read error may be behind it. The rearrangement uses TRBV12-3 or TRBV12-4 and TRBJ2-2, with D perhaps TRBD1 or TRBD2 (5 bases each). The CDR3 is 11 residues long. The CDR3 sequence: CATGLTGELFF. CDR3 DNA: TGTGCGACGGGGCTGACCGGGGAGTTGTTTTTT.

This clonotype was seen more than once but under ten times. V gene TRBV19 combines with J gene TRBJ1-2; D is uncertain. Germline assignment: CDR1 LNHDA and CDR2 SQIVND (reference sequence). There are 14 residues in the CDR3. Deletions cut 0 bases from V and 8 bases from J, with 13 bases between. The CDR3 spells CASSIDPGAGGYTF. The CDR3 nucleotides are TGTGCCAGTAGTATAGATCCGGGAGCGGGAGGCTACACCTTC.

By share of the sample, this clonotype is medium-sized. This sequence joins TRBV5-4 and TRBJ2-2; D ambiguous. Germline CDR1 SGHNT, CDR2 YYREEE (reference sequence). V gave up 1 base and J gave up 6 bases, with 10 bases separating them. CDR3 length equals 14 residues. The CDR3 region has the DNA TGTGCCAGCAGCTTGTCCCTGGTTTCCGGGGAGCTGTTTTTT. It translates to CASSLSLVSGELFF.

A few counts support this clonotype. The J gene is TRBJ2-3, the V gene TRBV6-2 or TRBV6-3; TRBD2 matches 8 bases. The junction had 3 bases not matched to a gene; V was cut back by 5 bases and J by 2 bases. This CDR3 contains 14 residues. Germline loops: CDR1 MNHEY, CDR2 SVGEGT. This CDR3 reads CASSTSGDTDTQYF. DNA for the CDR3: TGTGCCAGCAGTACTAGCGGCGACACAGATACGCAGTATTTT.

This clonotype qualifies as medium-sized. The rearrangement joins TRBV19 to TRBJ2-1, with 8 bases identical to TRBD2. Germline trimming cut 6 bases from V and 7 bases from J; bases unmatched to any gene: 5. CDR1 is LNHDA and CDR2 is SQIVND in the germline V gene (reference sequence). This CDR3 comprises 13 residues. The CDR3 nucleotides are TGTGCCAGTAGACCCACGGGGGGGAATGAGCAGTTCTTC. Its translation is CASRPTGGNEQFF.

In this sample, this clonotype turned up a few times. The CDR3 region has the DNA TGTGCCTGGCTATTTGAGAGGAGCGCTAACTATGGCTACACCTTC. This encodes CAWLFERSANYGYTF. This chain uses TRBV30 with TRBJ1-2; unclear D gene. Trimming shortened V by 5 bases and J by 0 bases, and 16 bases separated the two germline ends. This CDR3 is built from 15 residues. The germline V gene encodes CDR1 GTSNPN and CDR2 SVGIG (reference sequence).

The gene calls are TRBV19 and TRBJ2-1, with a possible D match to TRBD2 (6 bases). This CDR3 comprises 13 residues. Germline loops: CDR1 LNHDA, CDR2 SQIVND (reference sequence). The V end lost 3 bases, the J end lost 13 bases, and 16 bases lay between the germline ends. The CDR3 DNA follows: TGTGCCAGTAGTATGTGGCGGGATTCTGATCAGTTCTTC. Amino acid sequence: CASSMWRDSDQFF.

The chain uses TRBV7-2 and TRBJ2-1; 7 bases map to TRBD1. This CDR3 has 14 amino acids. Germline loops: CDR1 SGHTA, CDR2 FQGNSA. The junction had 2 bases not matched to a gene; V was cut back by 1 base and J by 5 bases. For the CDR3, the DNA is TGTGCCAGCAGCTTAGGGGGACAGAACAATGAGCAGTTCTTC. Protein sequence: CASSLGGQNNEQFF.

The CDR3 loop reads CASRLKVPPEAFF. CDR3 sequence (DNA): TGTGCCAGTAGACTCAAGGTTCCTCCTGAAGCTTTCTTT. V and J are TRBV19 and TRBJ1-1; D is unclear. V was pared by 6 bases and J by 6 bases, with 14 bases between. CDR1 is LNHDA and CDR2 is SQIVND in the germline V gene (reference sequence). The CDR3 loop spans 13 amino acids. The full variable domain, completed using reference TRBV19 and TRBJ1-1, is DGGITQSPKYLFRKEGQNVTLSCEQNLNHDAMYWYRQDPGQGLRLIYYSQIVNDFQKGDIAEGYSVSREKKESFPLTVTSAQKNPTAFYLCASRLKVPPEAFFGQGTRLTVV.

The CDR3 sequence: CASILTGNTDTQYF. CDR3 nucleotide sequence: TGTGCCAGCATTCTAACCGGGAACACAGATACGCAGTATTTT. The genes are TRBV28 and TRBJ2-3; a weak D match, TRBD2 (5 bases). From germline, CDR1 is MDHEN and CDR2 SYDVKM. V lost 7 bases to trimming and J lost 2 bases, with 13 bases between them. The CDR3 extends over 14 amino acids.

The chain uses TRBV12-3 or TRBV12-4 and TRBJ1-3, with D possibly being TRBD1 (5 bases). The CDR3 runs 14 residues. V was trimmed by 3 bases and J by 6 bases, leaving 12 bases between them. CDR3 in amino acids: CASSFGGGENTIYF. The CDR3 nucleotides read TGTGCCAGCAGTTTCGGGGGAGGGGAAAACACCATATATTTT.

V is TRBV15 and J is TRBJ1-6, with D perhaps TRBD1 (6 bases). V dropped 1 base and J dropped 10 bases, with 17 bases sitting between them. This CDR3 is built from 16 residues. Germline V CDR1 and CDR2: LNHNV, YYDKDF (reference sequence). CDR3 DNA: TGTGCCACCAGCAGAGGGACCGCCAGGGGTAACTCACCCCTCCACTTT. As protein: CATSRGTARGNSPLHF.